These T cell receptor beta chains were read from a single sample in a study of radiotherapy plus CTLA-4 blockade in lung cancer. The data were produced by immunoSEQ multiplex PCR, yet TCRdb's version contains in-frame clones alone and is incomplete. The repertoire holds roughly 45,000 clones, with around 63% as singletons. The sequencing here drew on peripheral blood, taken from a patient treated with radiotherapy plus ipilimumab. Receptor source: a human donor with non-small cell lung cancer who had a partial response to radiotherapy plus ipilimumab. Each CDR3 is given with its conserved first and last residue. The D gene is left open where the match is weak. Clone size is shown for a subset of rows, as once, few, many or a class of expanded clone.

D | J | size | V | DNA | CDR3
. | TRBJ1-1 | . | TRBV12-5 | TGTGCTAGTGGTGACGGCTACAGAGCTTTCTTT | CASGDGYRAFF
TRBD1 | TRBJ2-5 | . | TRBV5-1 | TGCGCCAGCAGCCTTTACAGGGGTTACCAAGAGACCCAGTACTTC | CASSLYRGYQETQYF
TRBD2 | TRBJ2-1 | . | TRBV5-6 | TGTGCCAGCAGCTTGGGCCCGGGACTAGACTACAATGAGCAGTTCTTC | CASSLGPGLDYNEQFF
. | TRBJ2-2 | . | TRBV4-2 | TGTGCCAGCAGCCCAGGGAGGGGGGCGAACACCGGGGAGCTGTTTTTT | CASSPGRGANTGELFF
. | TRBJ1-2 | few | TRBV6-1 | TGTGCCAGCAGTAGGAGTGCACGTGGCTACACCTTC | CASSRSARGYTF
TRBD1 | TRBJ1-2 | few | TRBV7-9 | TGTGCCAGCAGCAGGACAGGGGGATTCAACTATGGCTACACCTTC | CASSRTGGFNYGYTF
TRBD2 | TRBJ2-3 | . | TRBV30 | TGTGCCTGGACTGGACTAGTCAATTCCGATACGCAGTATTTT | CAWTGLVNSDTQYF
. | TRBJ2-3 | . | TRBV30 | TGTGCCTGGAGTGGAGGCATCACAGATACGCAGTATTTT | CAWSGGITDTQYF
. | TRBJ1-6 | . | TRBV6-5 | TGTGCCAGCAGTTACGGGGACAACAATTCACCCCTCCACTTT | CASSYGDNNSPLHF
TRBD1 | TRBJ2-7 | few | TRBV14 | TGTGCCAGCAGCCTCACAGGGGCGGGCGAGCAGTACTTC | CASSLTGAGEQYF
. | TRBJ2-5 | . | TRBV4-1 | TGCGCCAGCAGGGCGGACCCGACTAGAGGAGAGACCCAGTACTTC | CASRADPTRGETQYF
TRBD2 | TRBJ2-1 | . | TRBV29-1 | TGCAGCGTTGAAGATTTGACTAGCGGGGGAGGGGGGCAGTTCTTC | CSVEDLTSGGGGQFF
. | TRBJ2-2 | . | TRBV11-2 | TGTGCCAGCCGAGGGGGAGCCGGGGAGCTGTTTTTT | CASRGGAGELFF
. | TRBJ2-1 | . | TRBV2 | TGTGCCAGCAGTGAAACGCGGTCTGGTTCGTATGAGCAGTTCTTC | CASSETRSGSYEQFF
TRBD2 | TRBJ2-2 | . | TRBV15 | TGTGCCACCAGCAGAGATAGGGCGGGGGCCGGGGAGCTGTTTTTT | CATSRDRAGAGELFF
. | TRBJ1-2 | few | TRBV7-6 | TGTGCCAGCAGCCCGGCCCAGCCGGGTTACGACTATGGCTACACCTTC | CASSPAQPGYDYGYTF
TRBD1 | TRBJ2-7 | . | TRBV11-2 | TGTGCCAGCAGCCCGGGACAGGGTAACTTCTACGAGCAGTACTTC | CASSPGQGNFYEQYF
TRBD2 | TRBJ2-3 | few | TRBV13 | TGTGCCAGCAGCCTACTCCCACTAGGACTAGCACTCGAGACAGATACGCAGTATTTT | CASSLLPLGLALETDTQYF
TRBD2 | TRBJ2-7 | . | TRBV5-6 | TGTGCCAGCAGCTTGGCGGCTAGCGGGAGACCCTACGAGCAGTACTTC | CASSLAASGRPYEQYF
TRBD1 | TRBJ1-4 | . | TRBV4-1 | TGCGCCAGCAGCCAACGACAGGGAGGTGAAAAACTGTTTTTT | CASSQRQGGEKLFF
TRBD2 | TRBJ2-1 | . | TRBV5-1 | TGCGCCAGCAGCTTGGGATCTTGGCTAGCGGGAGGGCCCTCCTACAATGAGCAGTTCTTC | CASSLGSWLAGGPSYNEQFF
TRBD1 | TRBJ1-1 | . | TRBV19 | TGTGCCAGTAGCATACTCCTACAGGGGGGCGTCCACACCGCTTTCTTT | CASSILLQGGVHTAFF
TRBD1 | TRBJ1-2 | . | TRBV19 | TGTGCCAGTACCGATCCCCGGACAGGGTTCAATGGCTACACCTTC | CASTDPRTGFNGYTF
TRBD1 | TRBJ1-5 | few | TRBV30 | TGTGCCTGGGCGACCGGGACAGTTGACAATCAGCCCCAGCATTTT | CAWATGTVDNQPQHF
. | TRBJ1-1 | few | TRBV5-1 | TGCGCCAGCAGCTTGGGATCGGCGGGTGAAGCTTTCTTT | CASSLGSAGEAFF
TRBD2 | TRBJ2-7 | . | TRBV2 | TGTGCCAGCAGTGACAGGGGACTAGCGGATTTCTACGAGCAGTACTTC | CASSDRGLADFYEQYF
. | TRBJ2-1 | few | TRBV5-1 | TGCGCCAGCAGCTTGGCGACAGTAAGCTCCTACAATGAGCAGTTCTTC | CASSLATVSSYNEQFF
TRBD2 | TRBJ2-1 | . | TRBV10-3 | TGTGCCATCAGTGACCTAGCGGGAGGCAATGAGCAGTTCTTC | CAISDLAGGNEQFF
. | TRBJ2-1 | . | TRBV27 | TGTGCCAGCAGTTTAACAGGGATCTTCTCCTACAATGAGCAGTTCTTC | CASSLTGIFSYNEQFF
. | TRBJ1-2 | . | TRBV15 | TGTGCCACCAGCAGAGGGGGGGGCTATGGCTACACCTTC | CATSRGGGYGYTF
. | TRBJ1-1 | . | TRBV15 | TGTGCCACCAGCAGAGATCCGGGAGGGGTAAACACTGAAGCTTTCTTT | CATSRDPGGVNTEAFF